This entry features one T cell receptor beta chain sequence. These data originate in a study of T cell responses to AZD1222 COVID-19 vaccine. The germline gives CDR1 MDHEN, CDR2 SYDVKM. Trimming took 6 bases from V and 5 from J; bases not matched to a gene: 5. This CDR3 spans 14 amino acids. Here immunoSEQ multiplex PCR was the method, and the copy in TCRdb shows in-frame clones only, minus some. The repertoire holds roughly 77,000 clones, with approximately 91% as singletons. This specimen was peripheral blood, taken on day 0 of AZD1222 vaccination. This TCR was sampled from an adult in good health. The gene calls are TRBV28 and TRBJ2-7, with TRBD2 identical over 12 bases. CDR3 DNA: TGTGCCAGCAGACGAGGGACTAGCGGGCACGAGCAGTACTTC. As protein: CASRRGTSGHEQYF.